Shown below are 11 T cell receptor beta chains from a single sample sequenced in a study of radiotherapy plus CTLA-4 blockade in lung cancer. Libraries were prepared by immunoSEQ multiplex PCR; TCRdb keeps only in-frame clonotypes and omits some of them. The sample yields about 83,000 clones, around 79% seen once. The sample was peripheral blood, taken from a patient treated with radiotherapy plus ipilimumab. Receptors were obtained from a human donor with non-small cell lung cancer who had a partial response to radiotherapy plus ipilimumab. Some clones in this sample may be carry-over from other donors' samples.

The chain uses TRBV5-4 and TRBJ2-7; D unresolved. Germline V lookup: CDR1 SGHNT, CDR2 YYREEE (reference sequence). Trimming took 3 bases from V and 0 from J, leaving 7 bases between them. The CDR3 contains 13 residues. CDR3 coding DNA: TGTGCCAGCAGCTCCGTGAGCTCCTACGAGCAGTACTTC. It specifies CASSSVSSYEQYF.

This clone is labeled as large (0.1 to 1%). The chain combines TRBV7-9 with TRBJ1-1; D is uncertain. In germline, CDR1 is SEHNR, CDR2 FQNEAQ (reference sequence). V shed 5 bases and J shed 7 bases, with 11 bases lying between them. The CDR3 consists of 12 residues. In DNA form, the CDR3 reads TGTGCCAGCAGCCCAGGATACAGTGAAGCTTTCTTT. Protein sequence: CASSPGYSEAFF. The full variable domain, in which reference TRBV7-9 and TRBJ1-1 provide the parts outside the CDR3, is DTGVSQNPRHKITKRGQNVTFRCDPISEHNRLYWYRQTLGQGPEFLTYFQNEAQLEKSRLLSDRFSAERPKGSFSTLEIQRTEQGDSAMYLCASSPGYSEAFFGQGTRLTVV.

The genes are TRBV29-1 and TRBJ2-5; D remains ambiguous. Per germline, CDR1 SQVTM and CDR2 ANQGSEA. The V end lost 4 bases, the J end lost 3 bases, and 12 bases lay between the germline ends. This CDR3 has 13 amino acids. DNA for the CDR3: TGCAGCGTTGTCTCCCAGGTCAAAGAGACCCAGTACTTC. Translated, it gives CSVVSQVKETQYF.

The V call is TRBV4-3, the J call TRBJ1-2, with no clear D. V lost 2 bases to trimming and J lost 8 bases, with 12 bases between them. CDR1 is LGHNA, CDR2 YSLEER, per germline. The CDR3 runs 13 residues. CDR3 sequence (DNA): TGCGCCAGCAGCCAATCAAGAGATCGGGGCTACACCTTC. The encoded protein is CASSQSRDRGYTF.

The J gene is TRBJ2-5, the V gene TRBV7-3, with D unresolved. With 5 bases removed from V and 3 bases from J, the gap between germline ends came to 10 bases. CDR3 length: 13 residues. Germline lookup yields CDR1 SGHTA and CDR2 FQGTGA. CDR3 DNA: TGTGCCAGCAGCCCCGATGGAGAAGAGACCCAGTACTTC. The encoded protein is CASSPDGEETQYF.

This clone showed up just a few times. The V and J genes are TRBV9 and TRBJ2-3; 8 positions match TRBD2. Germline V gene lookup returns CDR1 SGDLS and CDR2 YYNGEE. The CDR3 has 18 amino acids. V trimming: 1 base; J trimming: 0 bases; junction bases outside the gene matches: 10. The CDR3 loop is CASSVRGFSSGSTDTQYF. As DNA, the CDR3 is TGTGCCAGCAGCGTAAGAGGTTTCTCTAGCGGGAGCACAGATACGCAGTATTTT.

The table lists this clone with a few counts. This sequence joins TRBV19 and TRBJ1-1, with no clear D. The V and J ends lost 3 bases and 1 base respectively, with 12 bases between them. The V gene's germline CDR1 is LNHDA and CDR2 SQIVND (reference sequence). The CDR3 extends over 15 amino acids. CDR3 amino acids: CASSIPRGGNTEAFF. The CDR3 DNA reads TGTGCCAGTAGTATCCCCAGAGGTGGGAACACTGAAGCTTTCTTT.

Many counts were recorded for this clone. V gene TRBV4-3 combines with J gene TRBJ2-7, with 8 bases identical to TRBD2. Germline V gives CDR1 LGHNA, CDR2 YSLEER. The CDR3 extends over 14 amino acids. J was trimmed by 6 bases and V by 5 bases; bases with no gene match: 9. CDR3 sequence reads: CASSVNVLAAEQYF. The CDR3 DNA reads as TGCGCCAGCAGCGTTAATGTACTAGCGGCCGAGCAGTACTTC.

This chain joins TRBV15 and TRBJ2-3; D ambiguous. Deletions cut 6 bases from V and 2 bases from J, with 12 bases between. CDR1 is LNHNV and CDR2 is YYDKDF in the germline V gene (reference sequence). This CDR3 region has 14 residues. The CDR3 sequence is CATSRRLSTDTQYF. The CDR3 nucleotides are TGTGCCACCAGTCGTCGTCTCTCCACAGATACGCAGTATTTT. Full variable domain (outside the CDR3, taken from reference TRBV15 and TRBJ2-3): DAMVIQNPRYQVTQFGKPVTLSCSQTLNHNVMYWYQQKSSQAPKLLFHYYDKDFNNEADTPDNFQSRRPNTSFCFLDIRSPGLGDTAMYLCATSRRLSTDTQYFGPGTRLTVL.

This clone was picked up a small number of times. The rearrangement uses TRBV4-3 and TRBJ1-5, with a possible D match to TRBD1 (6 bases). The CDR3 spans 15 residues. Trimming removed 2 bases at V and 0 bases at J, with 8 bases between. Germline lookup yields CDR1 LGHNA and CDR2 YSLEER. The CDR3 DNA reads TGCGCCAGCAGCCAAACAGGGTATAGCAATCAGCCCCAGCATTTT. It yields the protein CASSQTGYSNQPQHF.

V usage is TRBV2 and J usage is TRBJ1-2; no clear D. Trimming cost V 7 bases and J 10 bases, with 16 bases left between them. The CDR3 is made up of 12 amino acids. CDR1 and CDR2 from the germline V gene are SNHLY and FYNNEI. The CDR3 spells CASTRVSRFYTF. DNA of the CDR3: TGTGCCAGCACGAGGGTTTCGCGCTTCTACACCTTC. Together with reference TRBV2 and TRBJ1-2, the CDR3 gives the full variable domain: EPEVTQTPSHQVTQMGQEVILRCVPISNHLYFYWYRQILGQKVEFLVSFYNNEISEKSEIFDDQFSVERPDGSNFTLKIRSTKLEDSAMYFCASTRVSRFYTFGSGTRLTVV.